This TCR beta chain was identified during a study of T-cell memory formation after mild COVID-19. Whole-study findings and limits: Pre-infection memory already had some responding clones, implying cross-reactive memory joined.

5'RACE primed at constant segments yielded TCR alpha and TCR beta cDNA libraries bearing sample barcodes and UMIs. TCRdb ran MiXCR on the 5' RACE reads and lists one entry per CDR3 protein. Here the sample spans about 170,000 distinct CDR3 sequences, approximately 12% being singletons. CDR1 DFQATT and CDR2 SNEGSKA come from the germline V gene (reference sequence). There are 14 residues in the CDR3. Between the trimmed V and J ends, which lost 7 bases and 4 bases, there was a span of 19 bases. Note on this clonotype: Its target is not known.

The chain links TRBV20-1 to TRBJ2-5; the D gene is possibly TRBD1 (6 bases). Sequencing used PBMCs or a T cell subset sorted from them (not recorded which). The receptor was derived from a man aged 18 to 30 who had mild COVID-19 (a few samples of this study predate the infection). Cell type and time point are not known. The chain's CDR3 is CSEQRTVDRETQYF. The CDR3 DNA follows: TGCAGTGAACAACGGACAGTGGACCGAGAGACCCAGTACTTC.